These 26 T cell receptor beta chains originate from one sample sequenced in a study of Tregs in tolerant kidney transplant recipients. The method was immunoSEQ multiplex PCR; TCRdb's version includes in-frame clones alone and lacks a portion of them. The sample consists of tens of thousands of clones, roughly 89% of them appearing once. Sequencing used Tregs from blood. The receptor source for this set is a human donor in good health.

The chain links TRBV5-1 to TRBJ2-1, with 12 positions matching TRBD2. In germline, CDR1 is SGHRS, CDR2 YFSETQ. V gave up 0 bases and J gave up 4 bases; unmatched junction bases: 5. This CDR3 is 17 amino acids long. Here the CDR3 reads CASSLVPSGGVYNEQFF. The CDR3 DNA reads TGCGCCAGCAGCTTGGTCCCTAGCGGGGGGGTATACAATGAGCAGTTCTTC. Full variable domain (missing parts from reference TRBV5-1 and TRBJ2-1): KAGVTQTPRYLIKTRGQQVTLSCSPISGHRSVSWYQQTPGQGLQFLFEYFSETQRNKGNFPGRFSGRQFSNSRSEMNVSTLELGDSALYLCASSLVPSGGVYNEQFFGPGTRLTVL.

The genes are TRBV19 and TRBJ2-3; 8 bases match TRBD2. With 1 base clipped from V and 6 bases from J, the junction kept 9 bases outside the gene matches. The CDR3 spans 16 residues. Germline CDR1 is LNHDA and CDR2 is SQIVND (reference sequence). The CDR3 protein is CASSIAAGRGADTQYF. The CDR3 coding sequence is TGTGCCAGTAGTATAGCTGCCGGGAGGGGGGCCGATACGCAGTATTTT. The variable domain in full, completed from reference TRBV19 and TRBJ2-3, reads DGGITQSPKYLFRKEGQNVTLSCEQNLNHDAMYWYRQDPGQGLRLIYYSQIVNDFQKGDIAEGYSVSREKKESFPLTVTSAQKNPTAFYLCASSIAAGRGADTQYFGPGTRLTVL.

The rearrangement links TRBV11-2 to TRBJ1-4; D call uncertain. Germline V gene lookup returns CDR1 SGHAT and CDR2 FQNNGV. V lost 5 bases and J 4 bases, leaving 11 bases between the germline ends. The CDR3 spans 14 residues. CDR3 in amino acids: CASSTRTVNEKLFF. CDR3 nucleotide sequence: TGTGCCAGCAGCACCAGGACTGTTAATGAAAAACTGTTTTTT. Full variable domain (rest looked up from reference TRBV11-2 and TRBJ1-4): EAGVAQSPRYKIIEKRQSVAFWCNPISGHATLYWYQQILGQGPKLLIQFQNNGVVDDSQLPKDRFSAERLKGVDSTLKIQPAKLEDSAVYLCASSTRTVNEKLFFGSGTQLSVL.

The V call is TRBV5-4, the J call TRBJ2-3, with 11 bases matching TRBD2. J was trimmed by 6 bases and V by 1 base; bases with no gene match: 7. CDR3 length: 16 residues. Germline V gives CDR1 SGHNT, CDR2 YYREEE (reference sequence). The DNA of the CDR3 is TGTGCCAGCAGCTTGCCGTTAGCGGGGGGGCGGGATACGCAGTATTTT. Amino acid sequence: CASSLPLAGGRDTQYF.

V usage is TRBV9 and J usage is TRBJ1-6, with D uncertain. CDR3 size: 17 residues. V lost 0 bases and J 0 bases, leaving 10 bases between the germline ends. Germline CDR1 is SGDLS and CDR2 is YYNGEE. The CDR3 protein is CASSVGEPSSYNSPLHF. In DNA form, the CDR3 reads TGTGCCAGCAGCGTAGGGGAGCCGAGCTCCTATAATTCACCCCTCCACTTT.

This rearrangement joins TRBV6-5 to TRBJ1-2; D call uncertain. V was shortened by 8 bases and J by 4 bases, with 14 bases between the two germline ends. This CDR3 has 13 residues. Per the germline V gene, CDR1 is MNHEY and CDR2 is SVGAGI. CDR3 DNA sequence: TGTGCCAGCGCCGTCCGGGGTGGCTATGGCTACACCTTC. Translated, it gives CASAVRGGYGYTF.

The CDR3 nucleotides are TGCGCCAGCAGCTACCCTCAGGGTTACGAGCAGTACTTC. This sequence encodes CASSYPQGYEQYF. This rearrangement joins TRBV5-1 to TRBJ2-7; D may be TRBD1 (5 bases). V lost 3 bases to trimming and J lost 4 bases, with 11 bases between them. The CDR3 loop spans 13 amino acids. CDR1 and CDR2 (germline): SGHRS, YFSETQ.

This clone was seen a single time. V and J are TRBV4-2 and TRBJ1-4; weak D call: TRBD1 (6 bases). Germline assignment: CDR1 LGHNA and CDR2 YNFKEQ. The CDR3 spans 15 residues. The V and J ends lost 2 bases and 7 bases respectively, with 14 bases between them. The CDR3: CASSQLREGGEKLFF. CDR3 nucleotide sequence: TGTGCCAGCAGCCAATTGAGGGAGGGGGGTGAAAAACTGTTTTTT.

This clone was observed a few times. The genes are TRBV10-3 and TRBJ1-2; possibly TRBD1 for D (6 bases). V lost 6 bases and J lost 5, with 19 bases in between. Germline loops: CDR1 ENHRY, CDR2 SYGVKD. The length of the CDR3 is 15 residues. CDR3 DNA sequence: TGTGCCATCAGAAGGGGGGGGCAGGGGACGTATGGCTACACCTTC. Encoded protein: CAIRRGGQGTYGYTF.

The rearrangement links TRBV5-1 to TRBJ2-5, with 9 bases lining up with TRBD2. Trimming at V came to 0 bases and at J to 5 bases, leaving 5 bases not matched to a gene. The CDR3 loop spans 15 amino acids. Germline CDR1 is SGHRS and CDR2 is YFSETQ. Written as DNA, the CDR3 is TGCGCCAGCAGCTTGGACGGCAGCGGGGGGGAGACCCAGTACTTC. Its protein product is CASSLDGSGGETQYF.

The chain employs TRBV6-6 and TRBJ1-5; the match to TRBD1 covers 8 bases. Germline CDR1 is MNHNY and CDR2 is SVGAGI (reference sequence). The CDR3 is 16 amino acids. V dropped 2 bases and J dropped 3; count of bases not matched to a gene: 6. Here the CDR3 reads CASSYTRTGINQPQHF. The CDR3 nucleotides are TGTGCCAGCAGTTACACCAGGACAGGGATCAATCAGCCCCAGCATTTT.

The CDR3 coding sequence is TGTGCCAGCAGCTCCTGGACAGAGAGTGGTACTGAAGCTTTCTTT. The encoded protein is CASSSWTESGTEAFF. The J gene is TRBJ1-1, the V gene TRBV11-1; a possible D gene is TRBD1 (6 bases). This CDR3 is 15 amino acids long. Looked up from germline, CDR1 is SGHAT and CDR2 is FQDESV (reference sequence). Trimming pared 4 bases from V and 5 bases from J, leaving 17 bases between.

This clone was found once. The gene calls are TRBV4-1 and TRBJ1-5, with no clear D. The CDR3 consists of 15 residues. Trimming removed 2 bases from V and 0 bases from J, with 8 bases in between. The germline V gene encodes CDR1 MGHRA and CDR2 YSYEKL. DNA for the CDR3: TGCGCCAGCAGCCAACAGCGTTCTAGCAATCAGCCCCAGCATTTT. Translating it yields CASSQQRSSNQPQHF.

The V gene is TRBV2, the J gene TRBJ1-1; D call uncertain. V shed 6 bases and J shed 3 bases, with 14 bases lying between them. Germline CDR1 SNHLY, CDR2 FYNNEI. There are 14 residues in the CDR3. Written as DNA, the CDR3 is TGTGCCAGCAGCCCGGCAGGTATTTACACTGAAGCTTTCTTT. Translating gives CASSPAGIYTEAFF.

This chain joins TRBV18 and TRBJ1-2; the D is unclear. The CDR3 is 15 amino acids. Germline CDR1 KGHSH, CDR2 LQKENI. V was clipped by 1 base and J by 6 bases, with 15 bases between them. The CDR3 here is CASSPLNPSPDGYTF. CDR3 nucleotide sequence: TGTGCCAGCTCACCACTAAACCCCTCGCCGGATGGCTACACCTTC.

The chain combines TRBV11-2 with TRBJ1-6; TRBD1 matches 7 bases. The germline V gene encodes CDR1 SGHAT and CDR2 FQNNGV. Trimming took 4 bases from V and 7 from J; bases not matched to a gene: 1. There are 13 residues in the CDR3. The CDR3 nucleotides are TGTGCCAGCAGCTCACAGGGGAATTCACCCCTCCACTTT. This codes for CASSSQGNSPLHF.

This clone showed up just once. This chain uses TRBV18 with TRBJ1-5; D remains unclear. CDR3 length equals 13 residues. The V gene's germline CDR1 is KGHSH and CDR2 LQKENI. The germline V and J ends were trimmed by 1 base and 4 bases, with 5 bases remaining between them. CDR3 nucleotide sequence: TGTGCCAGCTCACCACAAATTAATCAGCCCCAGCATTTT. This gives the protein CASSPQINQPQHF.

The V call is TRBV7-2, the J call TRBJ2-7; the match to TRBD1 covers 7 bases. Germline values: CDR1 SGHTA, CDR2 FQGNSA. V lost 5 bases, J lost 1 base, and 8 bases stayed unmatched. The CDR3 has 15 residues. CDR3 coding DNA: TGTGCCAGCAGCACACGCTGGGGACAGTCCTACGAGCAGTACTTC. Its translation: CASSTRWGQSYEQYF.

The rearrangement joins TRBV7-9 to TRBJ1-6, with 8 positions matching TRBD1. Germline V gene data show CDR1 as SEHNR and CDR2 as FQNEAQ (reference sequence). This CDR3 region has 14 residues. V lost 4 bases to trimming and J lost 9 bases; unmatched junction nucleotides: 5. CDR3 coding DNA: TGTGCCAGCAGCTCAGGGGGCACCCCTTCACCCCTCCACTTT. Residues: CASSSGGTPSPLHF.

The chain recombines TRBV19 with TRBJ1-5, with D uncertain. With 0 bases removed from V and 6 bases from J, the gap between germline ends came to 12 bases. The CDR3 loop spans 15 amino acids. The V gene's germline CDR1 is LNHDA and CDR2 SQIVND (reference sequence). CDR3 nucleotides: TGTGCCAGTAGTATAGACGGCGGGAGCGGTCAGCCCCAGCATTTT. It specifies CASSIDGGSGQPQHF. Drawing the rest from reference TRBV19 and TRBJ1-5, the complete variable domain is DGGITQSPKYLFRKEGQNVTLSCEQNLNHDAMYWYRQDPGQGLRLIYYSQIVNDFQKGDIAEGYSVSREKKESFPLTVTSAQKNPTAFYLCASSIDGGSGQPQHFGDGTRLSIL.

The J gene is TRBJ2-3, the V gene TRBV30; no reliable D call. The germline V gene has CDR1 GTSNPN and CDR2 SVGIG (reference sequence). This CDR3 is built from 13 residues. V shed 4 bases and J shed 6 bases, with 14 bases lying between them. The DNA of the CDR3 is TGTGCCTGGAATTCCTGGACCTGGGATACGCAGTATTTT. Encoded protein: CAWNSWTWDTQYF.

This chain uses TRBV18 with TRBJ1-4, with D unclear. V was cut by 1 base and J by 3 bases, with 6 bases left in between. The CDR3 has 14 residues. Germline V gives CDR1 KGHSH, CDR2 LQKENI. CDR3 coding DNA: TGTGCCAGCTCACCACAGGGATCTAATGAAAAACTGTTTTTT. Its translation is CASSPQGSNEKLFF.

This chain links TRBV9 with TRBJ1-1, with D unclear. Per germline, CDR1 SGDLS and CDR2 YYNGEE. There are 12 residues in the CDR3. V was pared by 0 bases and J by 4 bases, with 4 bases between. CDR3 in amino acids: CASSVEGTEAFF. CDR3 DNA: TGTGCCAGCAGCGTAGAGGGCACTGAAGCTTTCTTT.

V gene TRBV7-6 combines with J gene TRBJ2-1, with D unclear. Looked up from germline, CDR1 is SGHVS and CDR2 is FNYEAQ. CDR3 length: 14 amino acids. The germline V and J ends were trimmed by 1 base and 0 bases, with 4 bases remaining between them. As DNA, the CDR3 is TGTGCCAGCAGCTTAGGACTCTCCTACAATGAGCAGTTCTTC. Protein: CASSLGLSYNEQFF.

CDR3 in DNA: TGTGCCAGCAGTTACCAAGGTGCAGGGTTTCCAGATACGCAGTATTTT. This codes for CASSYQGAGFPDTQYF. The V gene is TRBV6-5, the J gene TRBJ2-3; possibly TRBD1 for D (5 bases). CDR3 length equals 16 residues. Looked up from germline, CDR1 is MNHEY and CDR2 is SVGAGI. V gave up 2 bases and J gave up 4 bases, with 16 bases separating them.

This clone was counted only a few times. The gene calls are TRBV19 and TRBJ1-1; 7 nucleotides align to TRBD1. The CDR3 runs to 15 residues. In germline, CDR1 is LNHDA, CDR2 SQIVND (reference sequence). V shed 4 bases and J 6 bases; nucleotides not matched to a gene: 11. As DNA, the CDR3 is TGTGCCAGTAGTACTCTAACAGGGGAAGGAGCTGAAGCTTTCTTT. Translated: CASSTLTGEGAEAFF. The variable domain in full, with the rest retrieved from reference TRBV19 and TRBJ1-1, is DGGITQSPKYLFRKEGQNVTLSCEQNLNHDAMYWYRQDPGQGLRLIYYSQIVNDFQKGDIAEGYSVSREKKESFPLTVTSAQKNPTAFYLCASSTLTGEGAEAFFGQGTRLTVV.